These T cell receptor beta chains were read from a single sample in a study of human T cells and chemical hapten exposure. TCRdb re-derived calls from the RACE reads in MiXCR, one entry per CDR3 protein. Among 30,000 to 40,000 distinct CDR3 sequences listed, roughly 12% were seen once. The specimen was whole blood, collected in connection with sensitization to the hapten diphenylcyclopropenone (DPC). All receptors come from a woman aged 40 to 50 with alopecia areata. Some clones in this sample may be carry-over from other donors' samples. Each CDR3 is given with its conserved first and last residue. A D gene is named only where the DNA matches it firmly. Rows may omit the clone size; those that give it use once, few, many or a size class.

j_gene: TRBJ2-7
abundance: few
d_gene: .
v_gene: TRBV7-2
CDR3aa: CASSFTRGYEQYF
CDR3nt: TGTGCCAGCAGCTTCACCAGAGGGTACGAGCAGTACTTC

j_gene: TRBJ2-1
abundance: .
d_gene: .
v_gene: TRBV29-1
CDR3aa: CSVLDTTTRLEQFF
CDR3nt: TGCAGCGTTTTAGATACGACTACGCGTTTGGAGCAGTTCTTC

j_gene: TRBJ2-7
abundance: .
d_gene: .
v_gene: TRBV9
CDR3aa: CASSTGHAYEQYF
CDR3nt: TGTGCCAGCAGCACGGGGCACGCCTACGAGCAGTACTTC

j_gene: TRBJ1-5
abundance: few
d_gene: .
v_gene: TRBV12-5
CDR3aa: CASGLENQPQHF
CDR3nt: TGTGCTAGTGGTTTGGAAAATCAGCCCCAGCATTTT

j_gene: TRBJ2-5
abundance: many
d_gene: .
v_gene: TRBV5-1
CDR3aa: CASSFPGGGRETQYF
CDR3nt: TGCGCCAGCAGCTTTCCGGGGGGCGGCCGAGAGACCCAGTACTTC

j_gene: TRBJ2-7
abundance: few
d_gene: .
v_gene: TRBV10-3
CDR3aa: CAISGTYEQYF
CDR3nt: TGTGCCATCAGTGGTACCTACGAGCAGTACTTC

j_gene: TRBJ1-6
abundance: many
d_gene: .
v_gene: TRBV28
CDR3aa: CASSLLDGPLHF
CDR3nt: TGTGCCAGCAGCCTCCTGGACGGACCCCTCCACTTT

j_gene: TRBJ2-7
abundance: .
d_gene: .
v_gene: TRBV2
CDR3aa: CASSYDEGEQYF
CDR3nt: TGTGCCAGCTCGTACGACGAGGGCGAGCAGTACTTC

j_gene: TRBJ1-4
abundance: many
d_gene: .
v_gene: TRBV19
CDR3aa: CASSMRGGNEKLFF
CDR3nt: TGTGCCAGTAGTATGAGGGGAGGCAATGAAAAACTGTTTTTT

j_gene: TRBJ1-2
abundance: many
d_gene: .
v_gene: TRBV19
CDR3aa: CASSILLTGYGYTF
CDR3nt: TGTGCCAGTAGTATCCTCCTGACGGGTTATGGCTACACCTTC

j_gene: TRBJ1-2
abundance: many
d_gene: TRBD1
v_gene: TRBV3-1
CDR3aa: CASSQKITGTGTPYGYTF
CDR3nt: TGTGCCAGCAGCCAAAAAATCACCGGGACAGGGACTCCCTATGGCTACACCTTC

j_gene: TRBJ2-3
abundance: .
d_gene: TRBD1
v_gene: TRBV5-1
CDR3aa: CASSSGQGADTQYF
CDR3nt: TGCGCCAGCAGCTCCGGACAGGGGGCAGATACGCAGTATTTT

j_gene: TRBJ2-1
abundance: many
d_gene: .
v_gene: TRBV29-1
CDR3aa: CSVGSGYNEQFF
CDR3nt: TGCAGCGTTGGATCAGGGTACAATGAGCAGTTCTTC

j_gene: TRBJ2-1
abundance: many
d_gene: TRBD2
v_gene: TRBV2
CDR3aa: CASSSGGNEQFF
CDR3nt: TGTGCCAGCAGTTCGGGGGGCAATGAGCAGTTCTTC

j_gene: TRBJ1-1
abundance: many
d_gene: TRBD1
v_gene: TRBV5-1
CDR3aa: CASSSGQPMWETEAFF
CDR3nt: TGCGCCAGCAGCTCGGGACAGCCAATGTGGGAGACTGAAGCTTTCTTT

j_gene: TRBJ2-2
abundance: many
d_gene: .
v_gene: TRBV6-4
CDR3aa: CASSDRDTGELFF
CDR3nt: TGTGCCAGCAGTGACAGGGACACCGGGGAGCTGTTTTTT

j_gene: TRBJ1-4
abundance: .
d_gene: .
v_gene: TRBV12-3/TRBV12-4
CDR3aa: CASSLSRDEKLFF
CDR3nt: TGTGCCAGCAGTTTAAGCAGGGATGAAAAACTGTTTTTT

j_gene: TRBJ1-4
abundance: .
d_gene: TRBD1
v_gene: TRBV12-3/TRBV12-4
CDR3aa: CASSPNRGGESSEKLFF
CDR3nt: TGTGCCAGCAGTCCTAACAGGGGAGGAGAGAGTAGTGAAAAACTGTTTTTT

j_gene: TRBJ2-7
abundance: few
d_gene: TRBD2
v_gene: TRBV5-1
CDR3aa: CASSLFREGYEQYF
CDR3nt: TGCGCCAGCAGCTTATTTCGGGAGGGATACGAGCAGTACTTC

j_gene: TRBJ2-5
abundance: .
d_gene: .
v_gene: TRBV28
CDR3aa: CASSFPDQETQYF
CDR3nt: TGTGCCAGCAGTTTCCCCGACCAAGAGACCCAGTACTTC

j_gene: TRBJ1-1
abundance: few
d_gene: .
v_gene: TRBV2
CDR3aa: CASISGLTEAFF
CDR3nt: TGTGCCAGCATATCAGGGCTTACGGAAGCTTTCTTT

j_gene: TRBJ2-7
abundance: .
d_gene: .
v_gene: TRBV11-2
CDR3aa: CASSPTRDEQYF
CDR3nt: TGTGCCAGCAGCCCGACGAGGGACGAGCAGTACTTC

j_gene: TRBJ2-7
abundance: .
d_gene: .
v_gene: TRBV11-2
CDR3aa: CASSLGGREQYF
CDR3nt: TGTGCCAGCAGCTTAGGGGGGCGGGAGCAGTACTTC

j_gene: TRBJ1-1
abundance: .
d_gene: TRBD1
v_gene: TRBV11-1
CDR3aa: CASSPNPDRVEAFF
CDR3nt: TGTGCCAGCAGCCCGAACCCGGACAGGGTTGAAGCTTTCTTT

j_gene: TRBJ2-1
abundance: .
d_gene: .
v_gene: TRBV11-2
CDR3aa: CASSLDPGGLYTEQFF
CDR3nt: TGTGCCAGCAGCTTAGACCCCGGGGGTCTTTACACTGAGCAGTTCTTC

j_gene: TRBJ2-2
abundance: .
d_gene: .
v_gene: TRBV9
CDR3aa: CASSVAHTNTGELFF
CDR3nt: TGTGCCAGCAGCGTAGCACATACGAACACCGGGGAGCTGTTTTTT

j_gene: TRBJ2-5
abundance: many
d_gene: TRBD2
v_gene: TRBV19
CDR3aa: CASSLPGLTQETQYF
CDR3nt: TGTGCCAGTAGTCTTCCGGGACTAACCCAAGAGACCCAGTACTTC

j_gene: TRBJ2-5
abundance: many
d_gene: .
v_gene: TRBV9
CDR3aa: CASSGLREEETQYF
CDR3nt: TGTGCCAGCAGCGGATTGCGAGAGGAAGAGACCCAGTACTTC

j_gene: TRBJ2-2
abundance: .
d_gene: .
v_gene: TRBV27
CDR3aa: CASSPTRGEAGELFF
CDR3nt: TGTGCCAGCAGTCCTACCCGGGGAGAAGCGGGGGAGCTGTTTTTT

j_gene: TRBJ1-5
abundance: few
d_gene: .
v_gene: TRBV27
CDR3aa: CASSSPSQPQHF
CDR3nt: TGTGCCAGCAGTTCCCCCAGTCAGCCCCAGCATTTT

j_gene: TRBJ2-2
abundance: many
d_gene: .
v_gene: TRBV2
CDR3aa: CASSTGTFSGELFF
CDR3nt: TGTGCCAGCAGCACCGGGACGTTCAGCGGGGAGCTGTTTTTT

j_gene: TRBJ2-1
abundance: many
d_gene: TRBD2
v_gene: TRBV7-8
CDR3aa: CASSPTSGPSSYNEQFF
CDR3nt: TGTGCCAGCAGCCCTACTAGCGGCCCCAGCTCCTACAATGAGCAGTTCTTC

j_gene: TRBJ1-1
abundance: many
d_gene: .
v_gene: TRBV12-5
CDR3aa: CASGFEGSTEAFF
CDR3nt: TGTGCTAGTGGTTTCGAGGGGAGCACTGAAGCTTTCTTT

j_gene: TRBJ2-7
abundance: many
d_gene: .
v_gene: TRBV5-1
CDR3aa: CASSNVWSSFSYEQYF
CDR3nt: TGCGCCAGCAGCAACGTTTGGAGCAGCTTCTCCTACGAGCAGTACTTC

j_gene: TRBJ2-5
abundance: .
d_gene: TRBD1
v_gene: TRBV28
CDR3aa: CASSQDRETQETQYF
CDR3nt: TGTGCCAGCAGCCAGGACAGGGAGACCCAAGAGACCCAGTACTTC

j_gene: TRBJ2-7
abundance: .
d_gene: .
v_gene: TRBV4-3
CDR3aa: CASSQDSRASNEQYF
CDR3nt: TGCGCCAGCAGCCAAGATTCTCGAGCGAGCAACGAGCAGTACTTC

j_gene: TRBJ2-7
abundance: many
d_gene: TRBD1
v_gene: TRBV6-6
CDR3aa: CASRLRGQGAGEQYF
CDR3nt: TGTGCCAGCAGACTAAGGGGACAGGGGGCCGGCGAGCAGTACTTC